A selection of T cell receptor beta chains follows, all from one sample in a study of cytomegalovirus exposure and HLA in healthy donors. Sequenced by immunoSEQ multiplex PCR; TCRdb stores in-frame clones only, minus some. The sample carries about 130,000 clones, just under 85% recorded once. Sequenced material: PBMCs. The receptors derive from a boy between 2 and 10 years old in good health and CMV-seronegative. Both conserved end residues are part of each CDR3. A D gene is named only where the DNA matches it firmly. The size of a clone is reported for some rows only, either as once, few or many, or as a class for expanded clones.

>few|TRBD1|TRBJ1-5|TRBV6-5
CASPDRDSNQPQHF
TGTGCCAGCCCCGACAGGGATAGCAATCAGCCCCAGCATTTT
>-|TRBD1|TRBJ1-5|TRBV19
CASSIPPDRVSAQHF
TGTGCCAGTAGTATTCCCCCAGACAGGGTTTCGGCCCAGCATTTT
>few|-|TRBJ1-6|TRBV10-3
CAISGGGSFDSPLHF
TGTGCCATCAGTGGGGGAGGGTCTTTTGATTCACCCCTCCACTTT
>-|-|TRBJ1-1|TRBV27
CASRETGLNTEAFF
TGTGCCAGCAGAGAGACAGGCTTAAACACTGAAGCTTTCTTT
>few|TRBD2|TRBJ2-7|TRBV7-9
CASSPGRGGSYEQYF
TGTGCCAGCAGCCCCGGGCGCGGGGGGTCCTACGAGCAGTACTTC
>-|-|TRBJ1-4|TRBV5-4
CASSVAGVRHEKLFF
TGTGCCAGCAGCGTTGCCGGGGTTCGGCATGAAAAACTGTTTTTT
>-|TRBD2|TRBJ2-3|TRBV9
CASTTSVSSTDTQYF
TGTGCCAGCACGACTAGCGTATCTAGCACAGATACGCAGTATTTT
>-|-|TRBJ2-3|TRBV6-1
CASPAGPETDTQYF
TGTGCGTCACCTGCGGGGCCCGAGACAGATACGCAGTATTTT
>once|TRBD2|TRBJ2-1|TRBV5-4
CASSWGLAGGPDEQFF
TGTGCCAGCAGCTGGGGACTAGCGGGAGGGCCGGATGAGCAGTTCTTC
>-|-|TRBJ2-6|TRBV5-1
CASSLRLSGANVLTF
TGCGCCAGCAGCTTGCGTCTGTCTGGGGCCAACGTCCTGACTTTC
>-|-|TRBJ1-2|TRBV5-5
CASSWAGRGDGTF
TGTGCCAGCAGCTGGGCAGGGCGTGGGGATGGCACCTTC
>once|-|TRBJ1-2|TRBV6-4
CASSDSAGVGYGYTF
TGTGCCAGCAGTGATTCCGCGGGCGTGGGCTATGGCTACACCTTC
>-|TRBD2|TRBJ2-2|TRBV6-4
CASRRGTSEAGELFF
TGTGCCAGCAGACGTGGGACTAGCGAGGCCGGGGAGCTGTTTTTT
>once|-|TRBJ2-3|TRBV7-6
CAIRGEGDRTDTQYF
TGTGCCATTCGGGGGGAGGGGGACCGTACGGATACGCAGTATTTT
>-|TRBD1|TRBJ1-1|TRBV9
CASSVGGGQGASEAFF
TGTGCCAGCAGCGTAGGGGGGGGACAGGGGGCCTCTGAAGCTTTCTTT
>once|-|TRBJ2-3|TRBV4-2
CASSQGTGSADTQYF
TGTGCCAGCAGCCAAGGAACAGGGAGTGCAGATACGCAGTATTTT
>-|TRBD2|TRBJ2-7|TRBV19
CASSIERGTYEQYF
TGTGCCAGTAGTATCGAGCGGGGTACCTACGAGCAGTACTTC
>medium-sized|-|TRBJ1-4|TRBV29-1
CSVGEAPREKLFF
TGCAGCGTTGGGGAGGCCCCCAGGGAAAAACTGTTTTTT
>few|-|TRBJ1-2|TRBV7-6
CAMSPGGGYGYTF
TGTGCCATGAGTCCGGGGGGTGGCTATGGCTACACCTTC
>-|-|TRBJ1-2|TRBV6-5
CASSPQGFYGYTF
TGTGCCAGCAGTCCTCAGGGATTCTATGGCTACACCTTC
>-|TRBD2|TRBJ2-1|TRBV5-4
CASSFSTGTSGREPYNEQFF
TGTGCCAGCAGCTTTTCCACCGGGACTAGCGGGAGGGAACCCTACAATGAGCAGTTCTTC
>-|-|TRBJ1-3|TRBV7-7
CASSLGPSAGNTIYF
TGTGCTAGCAGCTTAGGGCCCAGTGCTGGAAACACCATATATTTT
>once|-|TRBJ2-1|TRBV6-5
CASSPRVYNEQFF
TGTGCCAGCAGTCCCAGGGTTTACAATGAGCAGTTCTTC
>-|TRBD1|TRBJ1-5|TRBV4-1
CASSQSGQGNQPQHF
TGCGCCAGCAGCCAATCGGGACAGGGGAATCAGCCCCAGCATTTT
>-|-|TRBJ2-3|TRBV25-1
CASSAPEGRRADTQYF
TGTGCCAGCAGTGCCCCTGAGGGGAGGCGGGCAGATACGCAGTATTTT
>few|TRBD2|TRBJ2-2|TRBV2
CASSGNLAGGTGELFF
TGTGCCAGCAGCGGAAACCTAGCGGGAGGTACCGGGGAGCTGTTTTTT
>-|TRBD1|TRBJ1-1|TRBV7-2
CASSFGTGPEAFF
TGTGCCAGCAGCTTCGGGACAGGGCCTGAAGCTTTCTTT
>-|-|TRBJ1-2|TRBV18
CASSPLGVAAINYGYTF
TGTGCCAGCTCACCACTGGGAGTTGCAGCCATTAACTATGGCTACACCTTC
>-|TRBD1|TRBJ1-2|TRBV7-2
CASSLPGQALGYTF
TGTGCCAGCAGCTTACCGGGACAGGCCCTTGGCTACACCTTC
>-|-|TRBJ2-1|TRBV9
CASSVVYNEQFF
TGTGCCAGCAGCGTAGTATACAATGAGCAGTTCTTC
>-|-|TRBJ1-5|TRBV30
CAWSVGGGFGNQPQHF
TGTGCCTGGAGTGTAGGGGGGGGGTTCGGCAATCAGCCCCAGCATTTT
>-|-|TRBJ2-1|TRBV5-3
CARSLWRSSYNEQFF
TGTGCCAGAAGCTTGTGGAGGTCCTCCTACAATGAGCAGTTCTTC
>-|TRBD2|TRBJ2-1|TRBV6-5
CASSYRTSGRDNEQFF
TGTGCCAGCAGTTACCGGACTAGCGGGAGGGACAATGAGCAGTTCTTC